These 9 T cell receptor beta chains share one sample of origin, sequenced in a study of low-dose radiotherapy and immunotherapy resistance in tumors. cDNA synthesis used a TRAV/TRBV-specific primer set for both chains. Using a constant-region primer together with a V-primer adapter, TCRs were subjected to around 20 PCR cycles of amplification. Using its own MiXCR run on the reads, TCRdb lists one record per CDR3 protein. The sample has 85,000 to 100,000 distinct CDR3 sequences; 9.4% are singletons. Time point: before trial treatment. The sample was PBMCs, taken before treatment. The receptors come from a male donor with prostate cancer.

This clonotype ranks as medium-sized. The chain recombines TRBV28 with TRBJ2-1; 7 positions agree with TRBD2. This CDR3 contains 16 residues. CDR1 MDHEN and CDR2 SYDVKM come from the germline V gene. The V gene end was trimmed by 1 base and the J gene end by 7 bases; junction bases not matched to a gene: 10. The CDR3 DNA sequence: TGTGCCAGCAGTTTATACGGGGGGAGGTTTTGGAATGAGCAGTTCTTC. It translates to CASSLYGGRFWNEQFF. The whole variable domain, remainder taken from reference TRBV28 and TRBJ2-1, is DVKVTQSSRYLVKRTGEKVFLECVQDMDHENMFWYRQDPGLGLRLIYFSYDVKMKEKGDIPEGYSVSREKKERFSLILESASTNQTSMYLCASSLYGGRFWNEQFFGPGTRLTVL.

The sample holds many counts of this clonotype. This chain connects TRBV6-2 or TRBV6-3 to TRBJ2-7; 8 bases align to TRBD1. With 7 bases clipped from V and 2 bases from J, the junction kept 10 bases outside the gene matches. This CDR3 contains 15 residues. Germline V gives CDR1 MNHEY, CDR2 SVGEGT. CDR3 region: CASTTWGDRPYEQYF. The CDR3 DNA reads as TGTGCCAGCACCACGTGGGGGGACAGGCCCTACGAGCAGTACTTC.

About this clonotype: This likely came from a read error, as a far larger clone is one base away. The V gene is TRBV7-9, the J gene TRBJ2-4; no definite D call. Between the trimmed V and J ends, which lost 5 bases and 13 bases, there was a span of 12 bases. Germline V lookup: CDR1 SEHNR, CDR2 FQNEAQ (reference sequence). The CDR3 covers 11 residues. The CDR3 DNA reads as TGTGCCAGCAGCGATGTAGATGAGCAGTACTTC. Residues: CASSDVDEQYF.

This clonotype was detected many times. A much more abundant neighbour one base away suggests this may be a read error. The chain carries TRBV6-8 and TRBJ2-7; possible D gene TRBD1, 5 bases. Germline assignment: CDR1 MNHGY and CDR2 SAAAGT. Trimming removed 6 bases from V and 3 bases from J, with 6 bases in between. The CDR3 runs 11 residues. CDR3 DNA: TGTGCCAGCAGGCAGGGCTACGAGCAGTACTTC. Its protein is CASRQGYEQYF.

There are many counts of this clonotype. In nucleotides, the CDR3 is TGTGCCAGCAGTCTACTAGCGGGAGGGGGCTTGGGGAATGAGCAGTTCTTC. Amino acid sequence: CASSLLAGGGLGNEQFF. The chain couples TRBV5-6 to TRBJ2-1; TRBD2 matches at 13 bases. CDR1 is SGHDT, CDR2 YYEEEE, per germline. This CDR3 has 17 residues. Germline trimming cut 5 bases from V and 7 bases from J; bases unmatched to any gene: 12.

This clonotype has at least ten counts. The chain couples TRBV2 to TRBJ1-1, with 9 bases identical to TRBD1. The J segment lost 6 bases and the V segment lost 6 bases, leaving 2 bases of the junction unmatched. This CDR3 has 12 amino acids. Germline V gene sequence: CDR1 SNHLY, CDR2 FYNNEI. The CDR3 coding sequence is TGTGCCAGCAGAACAGGGGGCCCTGAAGCTTTCTTT. This encodes CASRTGGPEAFF.

Ten or more counts support this clonotype. The V gene is TRBV29-1, the J gene TRBJ1-2; D is ambiguous. This CDR3 is 13 amino acids long. Trimming took 6 bases from V and 4 from J, leaving 15 bases between them. Germline V gene sequence: CDR1 SQVTM, CDR2 ANQGSEA. The CDR3 DNA follows: TGCAGCGTCGCAACCGGAAGTGTCTATGGCTACACCTTC. This translates into CSVATGSVYGYTF. The full variable domain, with the rest looked up from reference TRBV29-1 and TRBJ1-2, is SAVISQKPSRDICQRGTSLTIQCQVDSQVTMMFWYRQQPGQSLTLIATANQGSEATYESGFVIDKFPISRPNLTFSTLTVSNMSPEDSSIYLCSVATGSVYGYTFGSGTRLTVV.

Comment on this clonotype: A far larger clone is a single base away, which makes a read error likely. The rearrangement uses TRBV29-1 and TRBJ2-7; D remains unclear. V was pared by 6 bases and J by 7 bases, with 19 bases between. The germline V gene has CDR1 SQVTM and CDR2 ANQGSEA. The CDR3 extends over 13 amino acids. DNA of the CDR3: TGCAGCGTCGTAAGACTCGTTCTGAATGAGCAGTACTTC. Translated: CSVVRLVLNEQYF.

This clonotype was recorded at least ten times. This chain links TRBV10-3 with TRBJ2-2; 7 bases are shared with TRBD1. Trimming removed 6 bases from V and 2 bases from J; junction bases left unmatched: 3. The CDR3 consists of 14 residues. The germline gives CDR1 ENHRY, CDR2 SYGVKD. CDR3 coding DNA: TGTGCCATCAGCTGGGACAGCAACACCGGGGAGCTGTTTTTT. Protein: CAISWDSNTGELFF.